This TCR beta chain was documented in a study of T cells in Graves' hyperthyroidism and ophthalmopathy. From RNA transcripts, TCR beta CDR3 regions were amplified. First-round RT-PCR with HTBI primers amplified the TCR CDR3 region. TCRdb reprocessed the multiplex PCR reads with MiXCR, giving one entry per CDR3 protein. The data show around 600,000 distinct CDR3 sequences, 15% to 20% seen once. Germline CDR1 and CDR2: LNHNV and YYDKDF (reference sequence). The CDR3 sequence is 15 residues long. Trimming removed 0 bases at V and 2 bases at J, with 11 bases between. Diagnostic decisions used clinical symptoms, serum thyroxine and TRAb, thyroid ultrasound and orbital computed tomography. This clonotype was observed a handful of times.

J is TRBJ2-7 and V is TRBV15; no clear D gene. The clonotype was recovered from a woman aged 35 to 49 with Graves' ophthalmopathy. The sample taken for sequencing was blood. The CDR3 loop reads CATSREHPAPYEQYF. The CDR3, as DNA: TGTGCCACCAGCAGAGAACACCCGGCCCCCTACGAGCAGTACTTC.